Each of the 8 T cell receptor beta chains below was sequenced from the same sample in a study of blood T cell repertoires in COVID-19. TCRdb's table, derived via immunoSEQ multiplex PCR, lists solely in-frame clones and lacks some. Here the sample spans about 140,000 clones, 84% being singletons. The sequenced sample was peripheral blood. The source of these receptors is a young man with COVID-19, enrolled during active disease.

V and J are TRBV18 and TRBJ2-7; tentatively, D is TRBD2 (5 bases). The CDR3 loop spans 12 amino acids. CDR1 and CDR2 from the germline V gene are KGHSH and LQKENI. V was clipped by 3 bases and J by 8 bases, with 11 bases between them. The CDR3 is CASSPLGLQQYF. DNA for the CDR3: TGTGCCAGCTCACCCCTAGGACTCCAGCAGTACTTC.

The gene calls are TRBV5-1 and TRBJ2-1, with 10 nucleotides matching TRBD2. Germline V gene sequence: CDR1 SGHRS, CDR2 YFSETQ. The CDR3 has 16 residues. The V gene end was trimmed by 4 bases and the J gene end by 8 bases; junction bases not matched to a gene: 12. The CDR3 bases are TGCGCCAGCAGCCCGGCTGGGACTAGCGCTAGGGATGAGCAGTTCTTC. Encoded protein: CASSPAGTSARDEQFF.

The rearrangement joins TRBV6-5 to TRBJ2-7; TRBD2 matches 11 bases. In germline, CDR1 is MNHEY, CDR2 SVGAGI. CDR3 length: 14 amino acids. V shed 6 bases and J 2 bases; nucleotides not matched to a gene: 3. The CDR3: CASSGTSGTYEQYF. CDR3 sequence (DNA): TGTGCCAGCAGCGGGACTAGCGGAACCTACGAGCAGTACTTC.

This clone was counted between two and nine times. V is TRBV9 and J is TRBJ1-3; a possible D gene is TRBD1 (6 bases). Trimming stripped 5 bases from V and 2 bases from J, with 14 bases between. CDR3 size: 15 residues. Germline V lookup: CDR1 SGDLS, CDR2 YYNGEE. For the CDR3, the DNA is TGTGCCAGCAGTGTGGACAGCTCCACTGGAAACACCATATATTTT. Encoded protein: CASSVDSSTGNTIYF.

In DNA, the CDR3 is TGCGCCAGCAGCCAAGCGGTAGCCCCTTCAAACACCATATATTTT. Its translation is CASSQAVAPSNTIYF. The chain has TRBV4-3 and TRBJ1-3; unclear D gene. From germline, CDR1 is LGHNA and CDR2 YSLEER. The CDR3 is made up of 15 amino acids. V lost 1 base and J lost 6, with 13 bases in between.

The V gene is TRBV27, the J gene TRBJ1-1, with TRBD1 identical over 8 bases. This CDR3 comprises 12 residues. V trimming: 11 bases; J trimming: 3 bases; junction bases outside the gene matches: 5. Looked up from germline, CDR1 is MNHEY and CDR2 is SMNVEV (reference sequence). The CDR3 coding sequence is TGTGCCTCCTCGGGACAGGACACTGAAGCTTTCTTT. Residues: CASSGQDTEAFF.

The chain uses TRBV7-2 and TRBJ1-3; D unclear. V lost 5 bases, J lost 7 bases, and 15 bases lay in between. The CDR3 has 14 amino acids. The germline CDR1 and CDR2 sequences are SGHTA and FQGNSA. CDR3 coding DNA: TGTGCCAGCAGCCCAGTGGGGAGTGGGAACACCATATATTTT. Protein product: CASSPVGSGNTIYF. The whole variable domain, filled in from reference TRBV7-2 and TRBJ1-3, reads GAGVSQSPSNKVTEKGKDVELRCDPISGHTALYWYRQSLGQGLEFLIYFQGNSAPDKSGLPSDRFSAERTGGSVSTLTIQRTQQEDSAVYLCASSPVGSGNTIYFGEGSWLTVV.

The chain combines TRBV18 with TRBJ2-1; 12 bases fit TRBD2. The CDR3 is made up of 19 amino acids. The germline V gene has CDR1 KGHSH and CDR2 LQKENI. V trimming: 6 bases; J trimming: 6 bases; junction bases outside the gene matches: 18. CDR3 sequence (DNA): TGTGCCAGCTCGCCCACTAGCGGGGGGACCCAAAACCCGGGCAATGAGCAGTTCTTC. Protein: CASSPTSGGTQNPGNEQFF.